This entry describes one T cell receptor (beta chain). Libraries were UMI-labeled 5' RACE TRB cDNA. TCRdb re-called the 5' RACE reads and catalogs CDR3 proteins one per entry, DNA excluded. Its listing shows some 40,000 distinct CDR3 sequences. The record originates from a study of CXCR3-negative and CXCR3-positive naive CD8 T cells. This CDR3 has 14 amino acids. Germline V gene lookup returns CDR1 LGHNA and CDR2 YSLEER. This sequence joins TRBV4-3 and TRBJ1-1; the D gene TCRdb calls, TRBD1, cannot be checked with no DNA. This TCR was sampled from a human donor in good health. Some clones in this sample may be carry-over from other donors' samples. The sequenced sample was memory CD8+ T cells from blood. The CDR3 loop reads CASSQSQGYPEAFF.